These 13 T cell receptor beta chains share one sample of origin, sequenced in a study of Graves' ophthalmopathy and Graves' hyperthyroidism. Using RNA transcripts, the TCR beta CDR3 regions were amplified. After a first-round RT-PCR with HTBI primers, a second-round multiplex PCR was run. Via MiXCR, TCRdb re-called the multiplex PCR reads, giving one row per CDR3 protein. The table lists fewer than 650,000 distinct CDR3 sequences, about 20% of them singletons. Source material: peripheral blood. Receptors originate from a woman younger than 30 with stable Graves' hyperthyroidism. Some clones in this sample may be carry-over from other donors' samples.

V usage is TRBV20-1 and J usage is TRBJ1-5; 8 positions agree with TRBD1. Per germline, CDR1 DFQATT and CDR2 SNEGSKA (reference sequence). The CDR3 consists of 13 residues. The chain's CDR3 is CSVPQGVNQPQHF. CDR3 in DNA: TGCAGCGTTCCACAGGGGGTCAATCAGCCCCAGCATTTT.

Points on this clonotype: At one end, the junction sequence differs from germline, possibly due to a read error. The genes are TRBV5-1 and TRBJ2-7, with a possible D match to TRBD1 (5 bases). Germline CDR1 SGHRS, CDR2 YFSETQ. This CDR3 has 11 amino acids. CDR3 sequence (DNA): TGCGCCAGCATTCCAGGGTACGATCAGTACTTC. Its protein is CASIPGYDQYF.

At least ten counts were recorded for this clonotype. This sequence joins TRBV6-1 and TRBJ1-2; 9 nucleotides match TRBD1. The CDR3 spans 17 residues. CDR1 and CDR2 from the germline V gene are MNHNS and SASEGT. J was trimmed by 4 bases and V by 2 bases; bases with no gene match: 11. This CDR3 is CASSERWSTGGLYGYTF. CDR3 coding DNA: TGTGCCAGCAGTGAAAGGTGGTCAACAGGGGGCCTCTATGGCTACACCTTC.

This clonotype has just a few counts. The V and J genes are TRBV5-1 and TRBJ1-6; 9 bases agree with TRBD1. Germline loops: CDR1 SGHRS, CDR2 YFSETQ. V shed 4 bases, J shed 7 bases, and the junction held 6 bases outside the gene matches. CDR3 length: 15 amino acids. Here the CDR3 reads CASSAGTGMNSPLHF. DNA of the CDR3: TGCGCCAGCAGCGCCGGGACAGGGATGAATTCACCCCTCCACTTT.

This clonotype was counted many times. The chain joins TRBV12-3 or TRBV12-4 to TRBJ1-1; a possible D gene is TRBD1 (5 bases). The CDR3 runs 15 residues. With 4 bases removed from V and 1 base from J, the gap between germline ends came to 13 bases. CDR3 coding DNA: TGTGCCAGCAGTTCCGGGGGAGACTCGAACACTGAAGCTTTCTTT. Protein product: CASSSGGDSNTEAFF.

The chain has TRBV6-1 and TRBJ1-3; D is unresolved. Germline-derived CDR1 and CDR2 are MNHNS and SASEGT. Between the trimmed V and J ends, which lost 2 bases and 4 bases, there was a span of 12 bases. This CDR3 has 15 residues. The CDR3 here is CASSERGDGGNTIYF. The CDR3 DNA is TGTGCCAGCAGTGAACGAGGTGACGGGGGAAACACCATATATTTT.

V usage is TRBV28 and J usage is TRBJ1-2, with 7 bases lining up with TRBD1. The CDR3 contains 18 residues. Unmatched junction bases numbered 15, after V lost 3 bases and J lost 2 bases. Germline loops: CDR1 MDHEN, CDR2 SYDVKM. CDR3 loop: CASSFTKATGQLNYGYTF. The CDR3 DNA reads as TGTGCCAGCAGTTTCACTAAAGCAACGGGACAGCTGAACTATGGCTACACCTTC.

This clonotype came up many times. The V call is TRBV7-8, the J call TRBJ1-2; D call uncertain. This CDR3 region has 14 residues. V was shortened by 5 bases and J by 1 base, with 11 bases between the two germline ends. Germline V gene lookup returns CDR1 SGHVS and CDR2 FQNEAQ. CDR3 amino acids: CASSAWEDNYGYTF. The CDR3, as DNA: TGTGCCAGCAGCGCATGGGAGGATAACTATGGCTACACCTTC.

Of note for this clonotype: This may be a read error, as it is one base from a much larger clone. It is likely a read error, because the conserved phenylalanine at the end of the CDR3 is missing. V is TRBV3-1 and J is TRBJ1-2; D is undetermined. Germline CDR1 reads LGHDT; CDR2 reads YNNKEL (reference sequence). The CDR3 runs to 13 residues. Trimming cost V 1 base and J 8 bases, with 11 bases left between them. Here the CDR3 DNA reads TGTGCCAGCAGCCAAGTGGCAGCGCGAGGCTACACCGTC. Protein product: CASSQVAARGYTV.

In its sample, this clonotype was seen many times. The CDR3: CAWSRPSRSSEQYF. As DNA, the CDR3 is TGTGCCTGGAGTCGTCCCAGCCGGTCGAGCGAGCAGTACTTC. The chain links TRBV30 to TRBJ2-7, with D hard to call. The V and J ends lost 2 bases and 6 bases respectively, with 17 bases between them. The CDR3 contains 14 residues. Germline V CDR1 and CDR2: GTSNPN, SVGIG (reference sequence).

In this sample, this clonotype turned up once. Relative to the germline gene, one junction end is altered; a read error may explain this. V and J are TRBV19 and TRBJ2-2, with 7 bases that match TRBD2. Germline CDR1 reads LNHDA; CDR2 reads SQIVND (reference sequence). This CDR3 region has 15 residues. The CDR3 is CARRCGGSGTGELCF. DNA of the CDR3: TGTGCCAGGCGTTGTGGCGGGAGCGGGACCGGGGAGCTGTGTTTT.

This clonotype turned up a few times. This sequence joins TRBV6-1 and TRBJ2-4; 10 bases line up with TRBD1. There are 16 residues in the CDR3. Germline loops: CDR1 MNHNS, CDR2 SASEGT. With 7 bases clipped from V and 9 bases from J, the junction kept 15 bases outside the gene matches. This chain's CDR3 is CASIFIGTGVFFIQYF. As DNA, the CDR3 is TGTGCCAGCATATTCATAGGGACAGGGGTATTTTTCATTCAGTACTTC.

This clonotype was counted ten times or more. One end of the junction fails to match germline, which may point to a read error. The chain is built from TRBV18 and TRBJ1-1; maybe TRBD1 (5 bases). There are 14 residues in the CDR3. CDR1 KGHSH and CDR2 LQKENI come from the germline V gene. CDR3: CASSPGRPNTEAFF. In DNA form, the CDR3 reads TGCGCCAGCAGCCCGGGACGGCCTAACACTGAAGCTTTCTTT.